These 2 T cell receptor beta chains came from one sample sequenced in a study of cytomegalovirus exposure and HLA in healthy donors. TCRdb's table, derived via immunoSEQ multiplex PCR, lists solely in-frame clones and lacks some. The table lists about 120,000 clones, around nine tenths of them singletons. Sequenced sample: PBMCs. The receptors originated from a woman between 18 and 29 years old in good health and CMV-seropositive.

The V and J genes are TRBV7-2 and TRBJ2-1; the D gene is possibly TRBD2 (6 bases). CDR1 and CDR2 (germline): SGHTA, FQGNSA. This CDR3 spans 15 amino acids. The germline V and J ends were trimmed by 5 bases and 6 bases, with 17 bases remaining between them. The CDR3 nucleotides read TGTGCCAGCAGCCTGCGGGATCACGCCGGCAATGAGCAGTTCTTC. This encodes CASSLRDHAGNEQFF.

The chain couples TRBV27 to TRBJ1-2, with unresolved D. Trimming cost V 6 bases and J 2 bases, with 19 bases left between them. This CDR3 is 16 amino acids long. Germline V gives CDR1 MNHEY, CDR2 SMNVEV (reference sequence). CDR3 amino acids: CASRAGLGLGNYGYTF. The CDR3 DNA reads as TGTGCCAGCAGAGCGGGGTTGGGCTTGGGGAACTATGGCTACACCTTC.